The following is a T cell receptor (beta chain) sequence with its context. The data derive from a study of T cell changes during pregnancy in multiple sclerosis. Sequencing was performed with immunoSEQ multiplex PCR; in TCRdb, only in-frame clones are kept and a portion is missing. The sample has tens of thousands of clones; 91% are singletons. The V and J ends lost 5 bases and 2 bases respectively, with 7 bases between them. The germline V gene encodes CDR1 SGHVS and CDR2 FQNEAQ. This CDR3 comprises 12 residues. The sequencing here drew on peripheral blood, taken in the third trimester of pregnancy. The sequence derives from a female donor in good health, enrolled as a control in a pregnancy study. The genes are TRBV7-8 and TRBJ2-7; D is uncertain. The CDR3 nucleotides read TGTGCCAGCAGCCCCGCGGCCTACGAGCAGTACTTC. Translating gives CASSPAAYEQYF.